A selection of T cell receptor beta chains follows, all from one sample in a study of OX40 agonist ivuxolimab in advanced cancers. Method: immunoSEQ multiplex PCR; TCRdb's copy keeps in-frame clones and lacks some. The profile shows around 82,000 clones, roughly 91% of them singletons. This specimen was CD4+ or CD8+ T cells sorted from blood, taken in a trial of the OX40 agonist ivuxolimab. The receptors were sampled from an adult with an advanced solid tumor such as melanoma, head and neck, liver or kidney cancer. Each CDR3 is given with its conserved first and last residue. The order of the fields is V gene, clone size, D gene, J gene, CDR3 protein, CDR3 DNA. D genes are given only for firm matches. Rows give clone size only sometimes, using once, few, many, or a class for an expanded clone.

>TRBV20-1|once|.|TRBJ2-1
CSPEKDEQFF
TGCAGTCCAGAAAAGGACGAGCAGTTCTTC
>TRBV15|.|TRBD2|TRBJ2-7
CATSSGRSYEQYF
TGTGCCACCAGTTCCGGGAGGTCCTACGAGCAGTACTTC
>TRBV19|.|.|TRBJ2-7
CASSSNSAYEQYF
TGTGCCAGTAGTTCCAACAGCGCCTACGAGCAGTACTTC
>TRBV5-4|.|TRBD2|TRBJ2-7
CASSSFSGTSGSVSYEQYF
TGTGCCAGCAGCTCCTTCTCCGGGACTAGCGGGAGCGTCTCCTACGAGCAGTACTTC
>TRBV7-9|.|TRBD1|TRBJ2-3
CASSTTGGALLSTDTQYF
TGTGCCAGCAGCACGACAGGGGGCGCCCTCCTTAGCACAGATACGCAGTATTTT
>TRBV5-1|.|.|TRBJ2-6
CASSHGGTGANVLTF
TGCGCCAGCAGCCACGGGGGTACTGGGGCCAACGTCCTGACTTTC
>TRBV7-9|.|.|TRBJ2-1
CASSFAVTNEQFF
TGTGCCAGCAGCTTCGCGGTTACCAATGAGCAGTTCTTC
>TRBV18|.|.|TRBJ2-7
CASSPPSREQYF
TGTGCCAGCTCACCACCCTCGAGGGAGCAGTACTTC
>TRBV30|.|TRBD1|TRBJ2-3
CAWSVGQGTDTQYF
TGTGCCTGGAGTGTAGGACAGGGCACAGATACGCAGTATTTT
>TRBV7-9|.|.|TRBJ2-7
CASSLAQRLSYEQYF
TGTGCCAGCAGCTTAGCGCAAAGGCTTTCCTACGAGCAGTACTTC
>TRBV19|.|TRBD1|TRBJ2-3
CASSISYVDRAGTDTQYF
TGTGCCAGTAGTATCTCCTACGTGGACAGGGCCGGCACAGATACGCAGTATTTT
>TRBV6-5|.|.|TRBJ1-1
CASSYRGGGTEAFF
TGTGCCAGCAGTTACAGGGGGGGCGGCACTGAAGCTTTCTTT
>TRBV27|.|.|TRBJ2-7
CASSPNSYEQYF
TGTGCCAGCAGTCCGAACTCCTACGAGCAGTACTTC
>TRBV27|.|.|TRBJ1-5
CASRSYSNQPQHF
TGTGCCAGCCGCAGCTATAGCAATCAGCCCCAGCATTTT
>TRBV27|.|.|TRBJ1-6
CASSITGNSPLHF
TGTGCCAGCAGTATAACGGGGAATTCACCCCTCCACTTT
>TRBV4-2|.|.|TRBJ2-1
CASSPLGGGSVNEQFF
TGTGCCAGCAGCCCGTTAGGGGGAGGGTCGGTCAATGAGCAGTTCTTC
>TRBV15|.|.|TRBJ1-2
CATSRASETGSYGYTF
TGTGCCACCAGCAGAGCCTCCGAGACGGGTAGCTATGGCTACACCTTC
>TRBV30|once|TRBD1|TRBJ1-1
CALDRDLTEAFF
TGTGCCTTAGACAGGGACTTAACTGAAGCTTTCTTT
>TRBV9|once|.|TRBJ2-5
CASSVEGDPAETQYF
TGTGCCAGCAGCGTAGAGGGGGACCCCGCCGAGACCCAGTACTTC
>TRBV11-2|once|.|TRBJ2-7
CASSLYRAPYEQYF
TGTGCCAGCAGCTTATACAGGGCCCCCTACGAGCAGTACTTC
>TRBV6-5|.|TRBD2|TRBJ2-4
CASSYSTGGGKNIQYF
TGTGCCAGCAGTTACTCGACGGGAGGAGGCAAAAACATTCAGTACTTC
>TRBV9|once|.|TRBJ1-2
CASRGDGGYTF
TGTGCCAGCAGGGGGGATGGCGGCTACACCTTC
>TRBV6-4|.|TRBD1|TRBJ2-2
CASSAQGDGGTGELFF
TGTGCCAGCAGTGCACAGGGGGATGGGGGCACCGGGGAGCTGTTTTTT
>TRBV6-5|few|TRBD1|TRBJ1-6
CASSLGTANSPLHF
TGTGCCAGCAGCCTCGGGACAGCTAATTCACCCCTCCACTTT
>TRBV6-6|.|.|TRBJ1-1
CASKGGAGTEAFF
TGTGCCAGTAAGGGGGGGGCGGGAACTGAAGCTTTCTTT
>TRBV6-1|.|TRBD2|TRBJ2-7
CASMPGLAPDYEQYF
TGTGCCAGCATGCCGGGACTAGCCCCTGACTACGAGCAGTACTTC
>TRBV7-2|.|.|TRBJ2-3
CASSLGEADTQYF
TGTGCCAGCAGCTTAGGGGAGGCGGATACGCAGTATTTT
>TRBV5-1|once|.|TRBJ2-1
CASSQDNYNEQFF
TGCGCCAGCAGCCAGGACAACTACAATGAGCAGTTCTTC
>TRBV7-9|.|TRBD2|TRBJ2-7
CASSLPGLGDYEQYF
TGTGCCAGCAGCTTACCGGGACTAGGGGACTACGAGCAGTACTTC
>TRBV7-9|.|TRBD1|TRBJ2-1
CASSVTRQGRGEQFF
TGTGCCAGCAGCGTTACCCGACAGGGGCGAGGTGAGCAGTTCTTC
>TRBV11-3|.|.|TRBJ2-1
CASSVHYNEQFF
TGTGCCAGCAGCGTACACTACAATGAGCAGTTCTTC
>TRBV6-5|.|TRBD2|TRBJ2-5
CASMLNLAGETQYF
TGTGCCAGCATGTTAAATTTAGCGGGAGAGACCCAGTACTTC
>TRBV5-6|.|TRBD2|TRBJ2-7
CASSLETSGRGEQYF
TGTGCCAGCAGCTTGGAAACTAGCGGGAGAGGTGAGCAGTACTTC
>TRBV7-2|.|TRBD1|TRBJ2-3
CASSLRDRGSSRRIDTQYF
TGTGCCAGCAGCTTACGGGACAGGGGGTCCTCCCGTAGGATAGATACGCAGTATTTT
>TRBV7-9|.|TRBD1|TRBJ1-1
CASSEGAVNTEAFF
TGTGCCAGCAGCGAGGGGGCAGTGAACACTGAAGCTTTCTTT
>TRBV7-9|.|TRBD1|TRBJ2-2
CASSLEGTGGNTGELFF
TGTGCCAGCAGCTTAGAGGGGACAGGGGGCAACACCGGGGAGCTGTTTTTT
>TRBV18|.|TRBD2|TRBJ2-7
CASSPTSEAYEQYF
TGTGCCAGCTCACCCACTAGCGAGGCCTACGAGCAGTACTTC
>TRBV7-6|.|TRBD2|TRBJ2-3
CASSKSGRRVGTDTQYF
TGTGCCAGCAGCAAAAGCGGGAGAAGGGTCGGCACAGATACGCAGTATTTT
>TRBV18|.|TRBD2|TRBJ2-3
CASSPIIAGSTDTQYF
TGTGCCAGCTCACCGATCATAGCGGGGAGCACAGATACGCAGTATTTT
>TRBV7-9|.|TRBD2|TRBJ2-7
CASSGTSGDYEQYF
TGTGCCAGCAGCGGGACTAGCGGGGACTACGAGCAGTACTTC
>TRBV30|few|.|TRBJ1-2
CAWRPQGDGYTF
TGTGCCTGGAGGCCTCAGGGTGATGGCTACACCTTC
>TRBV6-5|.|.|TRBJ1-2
CASSYHDKDGYTF
TGTGCCAGCAGTTACCATGATAAGGATGGCTACACCTTC
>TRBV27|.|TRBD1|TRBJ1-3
CASSPRGQGNTIYF
TGTGCCAGCAGTCCTAGGGGGCAGGGAAACACCATATATTTT
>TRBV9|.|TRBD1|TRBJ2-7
CASSRRTGAYEQYF
TGTGCCAGCAGCCGACGGACAGGTGCCTACGAGCAGTACTTC
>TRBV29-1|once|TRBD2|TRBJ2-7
CSVEWSGRASYEQYF
TGCAGCGTTGAATGGTCCGGGAGGGCCTCCTACGAGCAGTACTTC
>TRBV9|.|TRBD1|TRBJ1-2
CASSVVRDRGTANYGYTF
TGTGCCAGCAGCGTAGTTCGGGACAGGGGAACAGCTAACTATGGCTACACCTTC
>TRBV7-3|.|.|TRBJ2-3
CASSLGRSTDTQYF
TGTGCCAGCAGCTTGGGACGGAGCACAGATACGCAGTATTTT
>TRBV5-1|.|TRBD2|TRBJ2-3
CASSLALAGETDTQYF
TGCGCCAGCAGCTTGGCACTAGCGGGAGAAACAGATACGCAGTATTTT
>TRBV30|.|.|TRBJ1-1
CAWSVRGSGANTEAFF
TGTGCCTGGAGTGTAAGGGGGTCGGGGGCCAACACTGAAGCTTTCTTT